The present T cell receptor beta chain was sequenced within a study of somatic mutations in cytotoxic T cells in rheumatoid arthritis. Background on the study: Using a FACSAria II or Sony SH800, a portion of the V beta antibody-stained T-cell populations were flow-sorted at nearly 100% purity, and among those populations were V beta1+ cells that were then sequenced for TCRB. Broader study findings: With about 60 patients examined, 8 had a largest CD8+ clone exceeding 20% of CD8+ cells.

Trimming removed 0 bases from V and 0 bases from J, with 11 bases in between. Germline CDR1 SGHAT, CDR2 FQNNGV. There are 16 residues in the CDR3. Repertoires were generated with immunoSEQ multiplex PCR, while TCRdb's copy carries only in-frame clones and drops some. The sample includes tens of thousands of clones, 80% to 90% of them seen just once. As to this clone: What it binds is not known.

Sequencing was done on a sample of CD8+ T cells sorted from blood. This sequence originates from an adult with rheumatoid arthritis. The genes are TRBV11-2 and TRBJ1-2, with unresolved D. CDR3 residues: CASSLDRGYSNYGYTF. CDR3 nucleotides: TGTGCCAGCAGCTTAGATCGAGGGTATTCTAACTATGGCTACACCTTC.